One and the same sample provided the 21 T cell receptor beta chains below, sequenced in a study of vaccination and CD4 T cells after COVID-19. With the Oncomine TCR Beta short-read assay, DNA from cultured CD4+ T cells was sequenced. Via MiXCR, TCRdb re-called the PCR reads, giving one row per CDR3 protein. Here the sample spans 20,000 to 25,000 distinct CDR3 sequences, roughly 40% being singletons. No cognate antigen is known for these TCRs. This sample's treatment: roughly 11-day PBMC culture with coronavirus spike peptide pools or control peptides (ViraFEST assay). Sequencing used CD4+ T cells from blood, cultured in vitro, obtained before SARS-CoV-2 vaccination. The receptors shown here come from a human donor who received a COVID-19 vaccine.

The V call is TRBV7-3, the J call TRBJ2-7; 8 bases are shared with TRBD1. The germline V gene encodes CDR1 SGHTA and CDR2 FQGTGA. The CDR3 loop spans 13 amino acids. The junction had 4 bases not matched to a gene; V was cut back by 4 bases and J by 5 bases. This chain's CDR3 is CASSSDRAHEQYF. The CDR3 region has the DNA TGTGCCAGCAGCTCGGACAGGGCCCACGAGCAGTACTTC.

This clonotype occurred a few times. The chain uses TRBV5-1 and TRBJ2-5; 9 bases are a match to TRBD1. V lost 4 bases to trimming and J lost 6 bases; unmatched junction nucleotides: 13. The CDR3 totals 16 residues. Germline V gives CDR1 SGHRS, CDR2 YFSETQ. The CDR3 region is CASSPIIGQGKKTQYF. The CDR3 bases are TGCGCCAGCAGCCCTATAATAGGACAGGGGAAGAAGACCCAGTACTTC.

There are a few counts of this clonotype. The chain combines TRBV20-1 with TRBJ1-1, with 7 bases that match TRBD1. Unmatched junction bases numbered 4, after V lost 5 bases and J lost 7 bases. The CDR3 has 11 amino acids. The germline gives CDR1 DFQATT, CDR2 SNEGSKA (reference sequence). Here the CDR3 DNA reads TGCAGTGCTGGGACAGAGCTTGAAGCTTTCTTT. It yields the protein CSAGTELEAFF.

There are a few counts of this clonotype. The rearrangement links TRBV30 to TRBJ1-6, with a weak D call TRBD1 (5 bases). Per germline, CDR1 GTSNPN and CDR2 SVGIG (reference sequence). CDR3 length: 13 amino acids. Trimming pared 0 bases from V and 7 bases from J, leaving 7 bases between. This CDR3 is CAWSVAGNSPLHF. CDR3 nucleotide sequence: TGTGCCTGGAGTGTTGCAGGGAATTCACCCCTCCACTTT.

The sample holds a few counts of this clonotype. The V call is TRBV14, the J call TRBJ2-1; D may match TRBD1 or TRBD2 (5 bases each). The CDR3 is made up of 14 amino acids. The germline CDR1 and CDR2 sequences are SGHDN and FVKESK. V lost 7 bases and J 4 bases, leaving 14 bases between the germline ends. CDR3 nucleotide sequence: TGTGCCAGCAACCGTGGGGGACCTTACAATGAGCAGTTCTTC. This sequence encodes CASNRGGPYNEQFF. Full variable domain (missing parts from reference TRBV14 and TRBJ2-1): EAGVTQFPSHSVIEKGQTVTLRCDPISGHDNLYWYRRVMGKEIKFLLHFVKESKQDESGMPNNRFLAERTGGTYSTLKVQPAELEDSGVYFCASNRGGPYNEQFFGPGTRLTVL.

This rearrangement joins TRBV4-2 to TRBJ2-5; unclear D gene. This CDR3 has 14 residues. Germline CDR1 and CDR2: LGHNA and YNFKEQ. Trimming cost V 0 bases and J 7 bases, with 12 bases left between them. CDR3 sequence (DNA): TGTGCCAGCAGCCAAGAGGCCGGGTCAGGGACCCAGTACTTC. Translating it yields CASSQEAGSGTQYF.

This chain links TRBV12-3 or TRBV12-4 with TRBJ1-5; weak D call: TRBD1 (6 bases). The CDR3 is made up of 15 amino acids. The ends were cut back, 4 bases at V and 1 base at J, with 11 bases in the middle. In DNA form, the CDR3 reads TGTGCCAGCAGTTCAGGACAGCTGAGCAATCAGCCCCAGCATTTT. Its protein product is CASSSGQLSNQPQHF.

This chain links TRBV5-1 with TRBJ2-4; TRBD1 might be the D (5 bases). Trimming took 0 bases from V and 1 from J, leaving 11 bases between them. The CDR3 runs to 16 residues. Germline V gene lookup returns CDR1 SGHRS and CDR2 YFSETQ. CDR3 sequence (DNA): TGCGCCAGCAGCTTGGGCTATCAGGGTGCCAAAAACATTCAGTACTTC. It yields the protein CASSLGYQGAKNIQYF.

V gene TRBV24-1 combines with J gene TRBJ1-5, with a tentative D call TRBD1 (5 bases). The CDR3 totals 16 residues. V lost 4 bases and J 5 bases, leaving 17 bases between the germline ends. Germline CDR1 is KGHDR and CDR2 is SFDVKD. The CDR3 region is CATSDSGTDHYQPQHF. The CDR3 nucleotides read TGTGCCACCAGTGACTCCGGGACGGACCATTATCAGCCCCAGCATTTT.

The rearrangement joins TRBV7-2 to TRBJ2-7; D is ambiguous. This CDR3 region has 15 residues. V lost 2 bases and J 1 base, leaving 12 bases between the germline ends. From germline, CDR1 is SGHTA and CDR2 FQGNSA. CDR3 bases: TGTGCCAGCAGCTTAATTCTAAGCATTTCCTACGAGCAGTACTTC. This translates into CASSLILSISYEQYF.

The CDR3 coding sequence is TGTGCCAGTAGTATTTGGCGGGGAGGCACAGATACGCAGTATTTT. Amino acids: CASSIWRGGTDTQYF. The chain links TRBV19 to TRBJ2-3, with TRBD2 as a possible D gene (6 bases). CDR1 is LNHDA, CDR2 SQIVND, per germline (reference sequence). CDR3 length: 15 residues. Deletions cut 3 bases from V and 1 base from J, with 11 bases between.

This clonotype came up a few times. The chain has TRBV19 and TRBJ2-3, with D hard to call. V was trimmed by 3 bases and J by 1 base, leaving 8 bases between them. The CDR3 spans 14 residues. Germline V lookup: CDR1 LNHDA, CDR2 SQIVND (reference sequence). As DNA, the CDR3 is TGTGCCAGTAGTATTAACGTCCGCACAGATACGCAGTATTTT. It codes for CASSINVRTDTQYF.

This rearrangement joins TRBV6-1 to TRBJ1-1; 8 positions agree with TRBD1. With V trimmed by 7 bases and J by 1 base, 5 bases remained unmatched. This CDR3 spans 14 amino acids. CDR1 MNHNS and CDR2 SASEGT come from the germline V gene. The CDR3 region has the DNA TGTGCCAGCATCCTGGACAGGGAGAACACTGAAGCTTTCTTT. This gives the protein CASILDRENTEAFF.

This chain uses TRBV21-1 with TRBJ2-7. TRBV21-1 constitutes a pseudogene. This CDR3 contains 16 residues. The CDR3 sequence: CASSKTPRLNSYEQYF. CDR3 sequence (DNA): TGTGCCAGCAGCAAAACCCCGAGATTGAATTCCTACGAGCAGTACTTC.

This clonotype was counted only a few times. The rearrangement uses TRBV12-3 or TRBV12-4 and TRBJ2-6; D perhaps matches TRBD1 (6 bases). V dropped 5 bases and J dropped 0 bases, with 11 bases sitting between them. The length of the CDR3 is 16 residues. CDR3 sequence: CASSQLTGSGANVLTF. The CDR3 nucleotides read TGTGCCAGCAGTCAACTGACAGGCTCTGGGGCCAACGTCCTGACTTTC.

This clonotype was picked up one time. The rearrangement links TRBV20-1 to TRBJ2-5; D not certain. The CDR3 has 13 amino acids. With 3 bases removed from V and 1 base from J, the gap between germline ends came to 9 bases. Germline V gene data show CDR1 as DFQATT and CDR2 as SNEGSKA (reference sequence). For the CDR3, the DNA is TGCAGTGCTAGGGCAGGAGCCCAAGAGACCCAGTACTTC. It is translated as CSARAGAQETQYF.

The chain combines TRBV5-1 with TRBJ1-1, with 11 bases lining up with TRBD1. V dropped 4 bases and J dropped 1; count of bases not matched to a gene: 15. Germline V gene data show CDR1 as SGHRS and CDR2 as YFSETQ. The CDR3 length is 19 residues. The CDR3 loop is CASSRTDGGQGARNTEAFF. DNA for the CDR3: TGCGCCAGCAGCAGAACGGACGGTGGACAGGGGGCCCGGAACACTGAAGCTTTCTTT.

The rearrangement links TRBV7-7 to TRBJ1-4; unclear D gene. Germline V gene lookup returns CDR1 SSHAT and CDR2 FNYEAQ (reference sequence). The CDR3 runs 15 residues. The V end lost 5 bases, the J end lost 7 bases, and 17 bases lay between the germline ends. In DNA form, the CDR3 reads TGTGCCAGCAGCCCCGGAGTGGGAAGAGGTGAAAAACTGTTTTTT. This encodes CASSPGVGRGEKLFF.

This chain joins TRBV2 and TRBJ1-1; TRBD1 agrees at 8 bases. The germline V gene encodes CDR1 SNHLY and CDR2 FYNNEI. The ends lost 5 bases at V and 7 bases at J; junction bases unmatched: 12. The CDR3 has 15 amino acids. The CDR3: CASSSYSGTGNEAFF. The CDR3 DNA sequence: TGTGCCAGCAGTTCGTACTCCGGGACAGGCAATGAAGCTTTCTTT.

V usage is TRBV6-4 and J usage is TRBJ2-2; TRBD2 matches at 8 bases. This CDR3 has 16 residues. CDR1 MRHNA and CDR2 SNTAGT come from the germline V gene. V dropped 3 bases and J dropped 6; count of bases not matched to a gene: 9. The CDR3 is CASSEAGRGVSGELFF. The CDR3 bases are TGTGCCAGCAGTGAGGCCGGGAGGGGGGTGTCCGGGGAGCTGTTTTTT.

The chain carries TRBV5-1 and TRBJ1-2; the D is unclear. Germline V gene data show CDR1 as SGHRS and CDR2 as YFSETQ. The CDR3 extends over 14 amino acids. V dropped 4 bases and J dropped 8 bases, with 18 bases sitting between them. The CDR3 sequence: CASSRGATQGGYTF. Here the CDR3 DNA reads TGCGCCAGCAGCCGGGGAGCCACTCAAGGGGGCTACACCTTC.